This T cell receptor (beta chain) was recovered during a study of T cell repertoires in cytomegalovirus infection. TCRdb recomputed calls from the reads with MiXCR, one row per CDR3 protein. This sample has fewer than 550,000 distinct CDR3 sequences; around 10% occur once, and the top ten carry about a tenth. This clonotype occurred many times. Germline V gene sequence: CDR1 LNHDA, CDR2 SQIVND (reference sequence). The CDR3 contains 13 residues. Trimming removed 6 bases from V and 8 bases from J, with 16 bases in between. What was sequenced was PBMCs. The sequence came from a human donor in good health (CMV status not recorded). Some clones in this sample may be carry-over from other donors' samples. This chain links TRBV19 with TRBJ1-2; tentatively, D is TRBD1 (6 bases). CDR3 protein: CASRRSGGEGYTF. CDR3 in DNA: TGTGCCAGTAGAAGGTCGGGGGGCGAGGGCTACACCTTC.